Each of the 19 T cell receptor beta chains below was sequenced from the same sample in a study of beta chain features in type 1 diabetes. Study-wide results and limits: Patients with Type 1 diabetes showed moderately but significantly shorter TCRB CDR3s in all four CD4+ subsets.

Their cognate antigens are unknown. Every bit of the isolated RNA underwent reverse transcription, so sequencing read expressed TCRB transcripts. Assay used: immunoSEQ multiplex PCR; TCRdb lists only in-frame clones, some missing. The profile covers about 190,000 clones, with over 6% appearing a single time and 0.5% taken by the ten largest. Specimen: central memory CD4+ T cells from blood. These receptors were obtained from a man aged 18-30 years with type 1 diabetes.

There are many counts of this clone. The chain uses TRBV11-2 and TRBJ1-2; 9 nucleotides line up with TRBD1. The V segment lost 5 bases and the J segment 2 bases; nucleotides outside the gene matches: 0. Germline-derived CDR1 and CDR2 are SGHAT and FQNNGV. This CDR3 has 13 residues. This CDR3 reads CASSGQGNYGYTF. CDR3 DNA sequence: TGTGCCAGCAGCGGACAGGGGAACTATGGCTACACCTTC. The full variable domain, in which reference TRBV11-2 and TRBJ1-2 provide the parts outside the CDR3, is EAGVAQSPRYKIIEKRQSVAFWCNPISGHATLYWYQQILGQGPKLLIQFQNNGVVDDSQLPKDRFSAERLKGVDSTLKIQPAKLEDSAVYLCASSGQGNYGYTFGSGTRLTVV.

This clone was recorded a few times. The chain combines TRBV6-6 with TRBJ2-3, with D possibly being TRBD1 (5 bases). V was shortened by 7 bases and J by 2 bases, with 10 bases between the two germline ends. Germline CDR1 MNHNY, CDR2 SVGAGI (reference sequence). The CDR3 is 13 amino acids. CDR3 coding DNA: TGTGCCAGCATTGACAGTTACACAGATACGCAGTATTTT. Translating gives CASIDSYTDTQYF.

This clone was found a few times. This sequence joins TRBV5-1 and TRBJ2-5; possibly TRBD1 for D (5 bases). The length of the CDR3 is 17 residues. Germline lookup yields CDR1 SGHRS and CDR2 YFSETQ. V lost 2 bases to trimming and J lost 2 bases, with 19 bases between them. CDR3 sequence reads: CASSLNLDSDRQETQYF. CDR3 DNA: TGCGCCAGCAGCTTAAACCTAGACAGTGACAGACAAGAGACCCAGTACTTC.

This clone was counted ten times or more. J is TRBJ1-4 and V is TRBV7-9; no clear D gene. CDR1 and CDR2 from the germline V gene are SEHNR and FQNEAQ (reference sequence). The CDR3 totals 15 residues. V was trimmed by 2 bases and J by 3 bases, leaving 10 bases between them. This chain's CDR3 is CASSLRERPNEKLFF. Written as DNA, the CDR3 is TGTGCCAGCAGCTTACGGGAGCGGCCTAATGAAAAACTGTTTTTT. Full variable domain (missing parts from reference TRBV7-9 and TRBJ1-4): DTGVSQNPRHKITKRGQNVTFRCDPISEHNRLYWYRQTLGQGPEFLTYFQNEAQLEKSRLLSDRFSAERPKGSFSTLEIQRTEQGDSAMYLCASSLRERPNEKLFFGSGTQLSVL.

This clone has ten or more counts. The V and J genes are TRBV9 and TRBJ2-3; a possible D gene is TRBD2 (5 bases). Trimming left V 0 bases short and J 6 bases short, with 14 bases between. The germline CDR1 and CDR2 sequences are SGDLS and YYNGEE. CDR3 length: 15 residues. As DNA, the CDR3 is TGTGCCAGCAGCGTAGGCTCTAGCAGATTGGATACGCAGTATTTT. Its translation is CASSVGSSRLDTQYF.

This clone turned up a few times. The chain couples TRBV5-1 to TRBJ2-7, with 12 bases lining up with TRBD1. The CDR3 spans 14 residues. Germline V gives CDR1 SGHRS, CDR2 YFSETQ. The V and J ends lost 4 bases and 9 bases, in that order; junction bases with no gene match: 8. CDR3 protein: CASSIGTGGALQYF. The CDR3 DNA is TGCGCCAGCAGCATCGGGACAGGGGGCGCGTTGCAGTACTTC.

In its sample, this clone was seen a few times. This chain connects TRBV7-2 to TRBJ2-7; D is possibly TRBD2 (5 bases). Germline lookup yields CDR1 SGHTA and CDR2 FQGNSA. CDR3 length: 14 amino acids. V lost 5 bases, J lost 0 bases, and 11 bases lay in between. The CDR3 spells CASSKTSISYEQYF. CDR3 coding DNA: TGTGCCAGCAGCAAAACTAGTATCTCCTACGAGCAGTACTTC.

Only a few counts were recorded for this clone. V is TRBV6-1 and J is TRBJ1-2, with TRBD1 matching over 7 bases. The CDR3 consists of 15 residues. Germline CDR1 is MNHNS and CDR2 is SASEGT. Losses at the gene ends were 0 bases for V and 3 bases for J; bases not matched to a gene: 4. The CDR3 nucleotides read TGTGCCAGCAGTGAAGCGGGACAGCCCTACTATGGCTACACCTTC. It codes for CASSEAGQPYYGYTF.

The chain couples TRBV28 to TRBJ1-2; TRBD1 matches 10 bases. Germline CDR1 MDHEN, CDR2 SYDVKM. The V segment lost 5 bases and the J segment 4 bases; nucleotides outside the gene matches: 4. This CDR3 has 14 residues. CDR3 DNA sequence: TGTGCCAGCAGTGCGGGACAGGGGATCTATGGCTACACCTTC. This translates into CASSAGQGIYGYTF.

CDR3 protein: CASATENTQYF. For the CDR3, the DNA is TGTGCCAGCGCGACAGAGAATACGCAGTATTTT. The chain couples TRBV18 to TRBJ2-3, with TRBD1 as a possible D gene (5 bases). V lost 8 bases and J lost 7, with 10 bases in between. Germline V gene data show CDR1 as KGHSH and CDR2 as LQKENI. The CDR3 has 11 residues. Combining the CDR3 with reference TRBV18 and TRBJ2-3 gives the whole variable domain NAGVMQNPRHLVRRRGQEARLRCSPMKGHSHVYWYRQLPEEGLKFMVYLQKENIIDESGMPKERFSAEFPKEGPSILRIQQVVRGDSAAYFCASATENTQYFGPGTRLTVL.

The CDR3 DNA follows: TGTGCCAGCAGTACCGGAGGACGGAACTATGGCTACACCTTC. It encodes CASSTGGRNYGYTF. The chain joins TRBV28 to TRBJ1-2; no clear D. Trimming took 5 bases from V and 2 from J, leaving 12 bases between them. This CDR3 contains 14 residues. Per germline, CDR1 MDHEN and CDR2 SYDVKM.

The chain joins TRBV6-5 to TRBJ2-1; 10 bases align to TRBD2. CDR1 is MNHEY and CDR2 is SVGAGI in the germline V gene. The CDR3 sequence is 15 residues long. Trimming removed 7 bases from V and 4 bases from J; junction bases left unmatched: 7. The CDR3 sequence is CASTRLAGMYNEQFF. The CDR3 bases are TGTGCCAGCACCCGACTAGCGGGCATGTACAATGAGCAGTTCTTC.

J is TRBJ2-3 and V is TRBV5-4; TRBD2 might be the D (6 bases). V shed 4 bases and J shed 2 bases, with 17 bases lying between them. Germline CDR1 is SGHNT and CDR2 is YYREEE (reference sequence). The CDR3 has 16 amino acids. Written as DNA, the CDR3 is TGTGCCAGCAGCCCCAGGGACTTTCCGGTCACAGATACGCAGTATTTT. This encodes CASSPRDFPVTDTQYF. The complete variable domain, with remaining parts taken from reference TRBV5-4 and TRBJ2-3, reads ETGVTQSPTHLIKTRGQQVTLRCSSQSGHNTVSWYQQALGQGPQFIFQYYREEENGRGNFPPRFSGLQFPNYSSELNVNALELDDSALYLCASSPRDFPVTDTQYFGPGTRLTVL.

This clone was counted a few times. CDR3 protein: CAWSGGVGNEQFF. CDR3 nucleotide sequence: TGTGCCTGGTCAGGGGGCGTCGGCAATGAGCAGTTCTTC. The V gene is TRBV30, the J gene TRBJ2-1; 8 positions match TRBD1. Germline CDR1 GTSNPN, CDR2 SVGIG (reference sequence). The CDR3 loop spans 13 amino acids. The J segment lost 6 bases and the V segment lost 5 bases, leaving 6 bases of the junction unmatched.

The genes are TRBV6-4 and TRBJ1-1; D not certain. This CDR3 has 12 amino acids. Germline V gene data show CDR1 as MRHNA and CDR2 as SNTAGT. The ends were cut back, 7 bases at V and 3 bases at J, with 9 bases in the middle. The CDR3 bases are TGTGCCAGCAAGTCAACGGACACTGAAGCTTTCTTT. This gives the protein CASKSTDTEAFF.

The chain links TRBV5-1 to TRBJ2-4; 12 bases map to TRBD2. V dropped 0 bases and J dropped 2; count of bases not matched to a gene: 6. CDR1 SGHRS and CDR2 YFSETQ come from the germline V gene. This CDR3 is built from 18 residues. As DNA, the CDR3 is TGCGCCAGCAGCTTGGATCTAGCGGGAGGGCCTCCCAAAAACATTCAGTACTTC. This encodes CASSLDLAGGPPKNIQYF.

This clone was counted at least ten times. The chain is built from TRBV30 and TRBJ2-3; D not certain. Germline CDR1 GTSNPN, CDR2 SVGIG (reference sequence). The CDR3 extends over 13 amino acids. The germline V and J ends were trimmed by 3 bases and 2 bases, with 9 bases remaining between them. The CDR3 region is CAWSGGPTDTQYF. The DNA of the CDR3 is TGTGCCTGGAGCGGCGGTCCCACAGATACGCAGTATTTT.

This clone was counted many times. The rearrangement joins TRBV9 to TRBJ2-2; no definite D call. Trimming removed 4 bases from V and 4 bases from J, with 8 bases in between. The CDR3 loop spans 13 amino acids. Germline assignment: CDR1 SGDLS and CDR2 YYNGEE. The CDR3 DNA follows: TGTGCCAGCAGCTGGCCAGGCACCGGGGAGCTGTTTTTT. Its protein product is CASSWPGTGELFF.

This clone was seen only a few times. This chain uses TRBV7-2 with TRBJ1-3, with D possibly TRBD1 on 6 matching bases. Trimming removed 1 base from V and 4 bases from J, with 20 bases in between. From germline, CDR1 is SGHTA and CDR2 FQGNSA. The CDR3 spans 18 residues. The CDR3 loop is CASSLGATLGASGNTIYF. The CDR3 DNA is TGTGCCAGCAGCTTAGGCGCCACCCTGGGGGCATCAGGAAACACCATATATTTT.